Listed below are T cell receptor beta chains from one sample, sequenced in a study of blood T cell repertoires in COVID-19. Profiling relied on immunoSEQ multiplex PCR, and the TCRdb table lists in-frame clones only, not all of them. The table has some 250,000 clones, approximately 87% seen once. The sample taken for sequencing was peripheral blood. The origin of the receptors is a woman aged 25 to 39 with COVID-19, enrolled during active disease. The CDR3 runs from the conserved cysteine through the conserved F or W. The order of the fields is clone size, D gene, V gene, J gene, CDR3 protein, CDR3 DNA. A D gene is named only where the DNA matches it firmly. The size field is filled for only some rows; it gives once, few, many or a size class.

clone_size: few
d_call: -
v_call: TRBV24-1
j_call: TRBJ1-2
cdr3_aa: CATSSVGLGYTF
cdr3_nt: TGTGCCACCAGTTCGGTTGGGCTTGGCTACACCTTC

clone_size: -
d_call: -
v_call: TRBV5-5
j_call: TRBJ1-2
cdr3_aa: CASSVGRWEEGYTF
cdr3_nt: TGTGCCAGCAGCGTGGGACGGTGGGAGGAGGGCTACACCTTC

clone_size: few
d_call: -
v_call: TRBV9
j_call: TRBJ1-4
cdr3_aa: CASSVAIDEKLFF
cdr3_nt: TGTGCCAGCAGCGTAGCTATAGATGAAAAACTGTTTTTT

clone_size: -
d_call: TRBD1
v_call: TRBV28
j_call: TRBJ1-1
cdr3_aa: CASSVISQGARAEAFF
cdr3_nt: TGTGCCAGCAGTGTAATTTCCCAGGGGGCTCGCGCTGAAGCTTTCTTT

clone_size: -
d_call: TRBD1
v_call: TRBV6-5
j_call: TRBJ1-1
cdr3_aa: CASSRQGDTEAFF
cdr3_nt: TGTGCCAGCAGCAGACAGGGGGACACTGAAGCTTTCTTT

clone_size: -
d_call: TRBD1
v_call: TRBV2
j_call: TRBJ1-2
cdr3_aa: CASSDFFLIGTGVLKAGYTF
cdr3_nt: TGTGCCAGCAGTGACTTTTTTCTGATAGGGACAGGGGTTTTGAAGGCGGGCTACACCTTC

clone_size: -
d_call: TRBD1
v_call: TRBV30
j_call: TRBJ2-7
cdr3_aa: CAWKDRGPREQYF
cdr3_nt: TGTGCCTGGAAAGACAGGGGGCCGAGGGAGCAGTACTTC

clone_size: -
d_call: -
v_call: TRBV3-1/TRBV3-2
j_call: TRBJ2-5
cdr3_aa: CASSQFSSRQETQYF
cdr3_nt: TGTGCCAGCAGCCAATTTTCGTCTCGCCAAGAGACCCAGTACTTC

clone_size: once
d_call: -
v_call: TRBV4-1
j_call: TRBJ2-1
cdr3_aa: CASSQDHRALYNEQFF
cdr3_nt: TGCGCCAGCAGCCAAGATCACAGGGCCCTATACAATGAGCAGTTCTTC

clone_size: -
d_call: -
v_call: TRBV10-3
j_call: TRBJ1-2
cdr3_aa: CAISEYSPYGYTF
cdr3_nt: TGTGCCATCAGTGAATACAGCCCCTATGGCTACACCTTC

clone_size: -
d_call: -
v_call: TRBV24-1
j_call: TRBJ2-7
cdr3_aa: CATSDWAQGGQYF
cdr3_nt: TGTGCCACCAGTGATTGGGCCCAGGGCGGGCAGTACTTC

clone_size: -
d_call: -
v_call: TRBV2
j_call: TRBJ2-7
cdr3_aa: CASRWGRGPTYEQYF
cdr3_nt: TGTGCCAGCAGATGGGGGCGGGGGCCGACCTACGAGCAGTACTTC

clone_size: -
d_call: -
v_call: TRBV1
j_call: TRBJ2-5
cdr3_aa: CTSSQAPKTSGWRTQETQYF
cdr3_nt: TGCACCAGCAGCCAAGCTCCCAAGACTAGCGGGTGGCGGACGCAAGAGACCCAGTACTTC

clone_size: -
d_call: TRBD1
v_call: TRBV19
j_call: TRBJ1-4
cdr3_aa: CASSIDLGQGSEKLFF
cdr3_nt: TGTGCCAGTAGTATAGACTTAGGACAGGGAAGTGAAAAACTGTTTTTT

clone_size: -
d_call: -
v_call: TRBV6-1
j_call: TRBJ1-6
cdr3_aa: CASSEYGSRSLSSYNSPLHF
cdr3_nt: TGTGCCAGCAGTGAATATGGGTCGCGGAGTTTGAGCTCCTATAATTCACCCCTCCACTTT

clone_size: -
d_call: -
v_call: TRBV2
j_call: TRBJ2-1
cdr3_aa: CATHFEEGGGEQFF
cdr3_nt: TGTGCCACACACTTCGAAGAAGGAGGTGGTGAGCAGTTCTTC

clone_size: -
d_call: TRBD2
v_call: TRBV10-1
j_call: TRBJ2-1
cdr3_aa: CASSKGLAGGNEQFF
cdr3_nt: TGCGCCAGCAGTAAGGGACTAGCGGGGGGTAATGAGCAGTTCTTC

clone_size: -
d_call: TRBD1
v_call: TRBV9
j_call: TRBJ2-1
cdr3_aa: CASSVMAGTGGTNEQFF
cdr3_nt: TGTGCCAGCAGCGTAATGGCGGGGACAGGGGGTACCAATGAGCAGTTCTTC

clone_size: -
d_call: TRBD2
v_call: TRBV4-1
j_call: TRBJ2-7
cdr3_aa: CASSQGLASDYEQYF
cdr3_nt: TGCGCCAGCAGCCAAGGACTAGCGAGCGACTACGAGCAGTACTTC

clone_size: -
d_call: -
v_call: TRBV11-1
j_call: TRBJ1-1
cdr3_aa: CASSLQGTMNTEAFF
cdr3_nt: TGTGCCAGCAGCTTACAGGGGACCATGAACACTGAAGCTTTCTTT

clone_size: -
d_call: -
v_call: TRBV3-1/TRBV3-2
j_call: TRBJ2-2
cdr3_aa: CASTYTGELFF
cdr3_nt: TGTGCCAGCACGTACACCGGGGAGCTGTTTTTT

clone_size: -
d_call: -
v_call: TRBV14
j_call: TRBJ1-2
cdr3_aa: CASSHIRADGYTF
cdr3_nt: TGTGCCAGCAGCCACATCAGGGCGGACGGCTACACCTTC

clone_size: few
d_call: -
v_call: TRBV19
j_call: TRBJ1-5
cdr3_aa: CASTSQSGYSNQPQHF
cdr3_nt: TGTGCCAGTACCTCACAATCGGGGTATAGCAATCAGCCCCAGCATTTT

clone_size: few
d_call: -
v_call: TRBV2
j_call: TRBJ1-5
cdr3_aa: CASSGEGNQPQHF
cdr3_nt: TGTGCCAGCAGTGGGGAGGGCAATCAGCCCCAGCATTTT

clone_size: -
d_call: -
v_call: TRBV5-1
j_call: TRBJ2-6
cdr3_aa: CASSYRAGSGANVLTF
cdr3_nt: TGCGCCAGCAGCTATAGGGCGGGGTCGGGGGCCAACGTCCTGACTTTC

clone_size: few
d_call: -
v_call: TRBV4-1
j_call: TRBJ2-5
cdr3_aa: CASSQLQGQETQYF
cdr3_nt: TGCGCCAGCAGCCAATTGCAGGGCCAAGAGACCCAGTACTTC

clone_size: few
d_call: -
v_call: TRBV7-9
j_call: TRBJ2-3
cdr3_aa: CASSQMTDTQYF
cdr3_nt: TGTGCCAGCAGTCAAATGACAGATACGCAGTATTTT

clone_size: once
d_call: TRBD2
v_call: TRBV19
j_call: TRBJ2-1
cdr3_aa: CASSTTGRGGNEQFF
cdr3_nt: TGTGCCAGTAGTACCACGGGGCGGGGGGGCAATGAGCAGTTCTTC

clone_size: few
d_call: TRBD1
v_call: TRBV6-6
j_call: TRBJ2-2
cdr3_aa: CASSLRDRDTGELFF
cdr3_nt: TGTGCCAGCAGCCTCCGGGACAGGGACACCGGGGAGCTGTTTTTT

clone_size: -
d_call: -
v_call: TRBV19
j_call: TRBJ1-2
cdr3_aa: CASSMSTSNGYTF
cdr3_nt: TGTGCCAGTAGTATGTCGACATCCAATGGCTACACCTTC